Each of the 24 T cell receptor beta chains below was sequenced from the same sample in a study of blood T cells in healthy people across ages. Sample-barcoded 5' priming and a J-beta primer mix drove a second PCR of about 7 to 12 cycles. TCRdb redid the calling of the 5' RACE reads with MiXCR, one entry per CDR3 protein. The table records over 950,000 distinct CDR3 sequences, roughly two fifths of them present only once. Sequenced sample: blood. The receptors shown here come from a man younger than 35 in good health.

This sequence joins TRBV4-1 and TRBJ2-3, with D possibly TRBD2 on 7 matching bases. CDR1 is MGHRA and CDR2 is YSYEKL in the germline V gene. CDR3 length: 16 residues. V was cut by 2 bases and J by 5 bases, with 17 bases left in between. The CDR3 loop reads CASSQRGGLAVDTQYF. CDR3 nucleotides: TGCGCCAGCAGCCAACGAGGGGGGCTAGCGGTAGATACGCAGTATTTT.

This chain connects TRBV12-3 or TRBV12-4 to TRBJ2-5, with D perhaps assigned TRBD1 or TRBD2 (5 bases each). V was clipped by 1 base and J by 7 bases, with 13 bases between them. The CDR3 is made up of 14 amino acids. CDR3 DNA: TGTGCCAGCAGTTTAGATGGGGGATTGGGGACCCAGTACTTC. This translates into CASSLDGGLGTQYF.

The chain employs TRBV6-6 and TRBJ1-2; perhaps TRBD1 as D (6 bases). Germline-derived CDR1 and CDR2 are MNHNY and SVGAGI (reference sequence). The V end was cut by 4 bases, the J end by 7 bases, with 13 bases between. The CDR3 contains 13 residues. In DNA form, the CDR3 reads TGTGCCAGCAGTTTGGCGAGGGGGGGTGGCTACACCTTC. Translating it yields CASSLARGGGYTF.

This clonotype was counted only a few times. The chain recombines TRBV6-2 or TRBV6-3 with TRBJ1-1; D possibly corresponds to TRBD1 (5 bases). The V and J ends lost 6 bases and 8 bases respectively, with 10 bases between them. From germline, CDR1 is MNHEY and CDR2 SVGEGT. There are 11 residues in the CDR3. CDR3 nucleotides: TGTGCCAGCAGCCGGAACAGGGAAGCTTTCTTT. Its translation: CASSRNREAFF.

The chain employs TRBV12-3 or TRBV12-4 and TRBJ2-2; 10 bases fit TRBD2. V dropped 6 bases and J dropped 3; count of bases not matched to a gene: 4. This CDR3 is 15 amino acids long. In DNA, the CDR3 is TGTGCCAGCAGGCGACTAGCGGGTCACACCGGGGAGCTGTTTTTT. This encodes CASRRLAGHTGELFF.

This rearrangement joins TRBV9 to TRBJ2-1; 7 bases match TRBD2. This CDR3 has 13 residues. Germline V gives CDR1 SGDLS, CDR2 YYNGEE. Unmatched junction bases numbered 5, after V lost 3 bases and J lost 8 bases. As DNA, the CDR3 is TGTGCCAGCAGCGGGATAGCGGGCTATGAGCAGTTCTTC. Protein: CASSGIAGYEQFF.

The chain is built from TRBV20-1 and TRBJ2-3; D is tentatively TRBD1 or TRBD2 (5 bases each). Trimming took off 5 bases at V and 4 bases at J, with 10 bases between the two ends. Germline CDR1 and CDR2: DFQATT and SNEGSKA (reference sequence). There are 12 residues in the CDR3. The CDR3 reads CSAQWGSDTQYF. In DNA form, the CDR3 reads TGCAGTGCTCAATGGGGGTCAGATACGCAGTATTTT.

CDR3 protein: CASSQVGWHTGELFF. The CDR3 bases are TGCGCCAGCAGCCAAGTTGGTTGGCACACCGGGGAGCTGTTTTTT. V is TRBV4-1 and J is TRBJ2-2; no reliable D call. The CDR3 spans 15 residues. The V gene lost 1 base and the J gene lost 3 bases, with 9 bases spanning the gap. The germline CDR1 and CDR2 sequences are MGHRA and YSYEKL.

The chain links TRBV9 to TRBJ2-1; 10 nucleotides line up with TRBD2. The J segment lost 9 bases and the V segment lost 3 bases, leaving 9 bases of the junction unmatched. The germline CDR1 and CDR2 sequences are SGDLS and YYNGEE. The CDR3 is 15 amino acids. CDR3 residues: CASSGSGGVAREQFF. In nucleotides, the CDR3 is TGTGCCAGCAGCGGGAGCGGGGGGGTTGCACGTGAGCAGTTCTTC.

This clonotype occurred once. The chain has TRBV20-1 and TRBJ2-7; TRBD2 aligns across 12 bases. The J call may be in error: the DNA end matches TRBJ2-5 better. CDR1 and CDR2 from the germline V gene are DFQATT and SNEGSKA (reference sequence). The CDR3 loop spans 15 amino acids. CDR3 amino acids: CSARTSGGAQETQYF. CDR3 nucleotides: TGCAGTGCTAGGACTAGCGGGGGAGCGCAAGAGACCCAGTACTTC.

The J gene is TRBJ2-1, the V gene TRBV11-2; D unresolved. The J call is uncertain, as TRBJ2-7 better fits the DNA end. Germline V lookup: CDR1 SGHAT, CDR2 FQNNGV. CDR3 length equals 14 residues. CDR3 region: CASTRTESYNEQYF. DNA of the CDR3: TGTGCCAGCACCCGGACGGAATCCTACAATGAGCAGTACTTC.

The chain joins TRBV7-9 to TRBJ2-7; no reliable D call. The V gene lost 1 base and the J gene lost 7 bases, with 26 bases spanning the gap. The CDR3 totals 18 residues. Germline V gives CDR1 SEHNR, CDR2 FQNEAQ (reference sequence). As DNA, the CDR3 is TGTGCCAGCAGCTTAGAGCACCAATGGGCCTCTAAAGCCAATGAGCAGTACTTC. It specifies CASSLEHQWASKANEQYF.

The gene calls are TRBV29-1 and TRBJ2-1, with D perhaps matching TRBD1 or TRBD2 (5 bases each). The germline V gene has CDR1 SQVTM and CDR2 ANQGSEA. Between the trimmed V and J ends, which lost 3 bases and 13 bases, there was a span of 7 bases. This CDR3 region has 9 residues. The DNA of the CDR3 is TGCAGCGTTGAGGGGACCCAGTTCTTC. Translation: CSVEGTQFF.

The V and J genes are TRBV5-5 and TRBJ1-5; 7 positions agree with TRBD1. V gave up 4 bases and J gave up 0 bases; unmatched junction bases: 7. Germline V gene data show CDR1 as SGHKS and CDR2 as YYEKEE (reference sequence). The CDR3 contains 16 residues. The CDR3: CASSPGQQYSNQPQHF. The CDR3 DNA reads TGTGCCAGCAGCCCGGGACAGCAATATAGCAATCAGCCCCAGCATTTT.

V and J are TRBV6-2 or TRBV6-3 and TRBJ1-5; 7 bases match TRBD1. The J segment lost 0 bases and the V segment lost 8 bases, leaving 7 bases of the junction unmatched. Germline values: CDR1 MNHEY, CDR2 SVGEGT. This CDR3 region has 15 residues. DNA for the CDR3: TGTGCCAGCCAGAGGACAGGAGATAGCAATCAGCCCCAGCATTTT. It codes for CASQRTGDSNQPQHF.

The rearrangement links TRBV9 to TRBJ1-4; TRBD1 might be the D (5 bases). This CDR3 has 15 amino acids. V gave up 4 bases and J gave up 6 bases, with 16 bases separating them. CDR1 and CDR2 (germline): SGDLS, YYNGEE. CDR3 nucleotide sequence: TGTGCCAGCAGCCCGGTTGGGGGTTCCTATGAAAAACTGTTTTTT. This sequence encodes CASSPVGGSYEKLFF.

There are a few counts of this clonotype. As DNA, the CDR3 is TGTGCCAGCAGCGTGGGTATTGCCCCTAGCACAGATACGCAGTATTTT. The encoded protein is CASSVGIAPSTDTQYF. V usage is TRBV9 and J usage is TRBJ2-3; D remains ambiguous. This CDR3 is 16 amino acids long. V was cut by 2 bases and J by 0 bases, with 13 bases left in between. Germline V CDR1 and CDR2: SGDLS, YYNGEE.

In its sample, this clonotype was seen a few times. The gene calls are TRBV7-2 and TRBJ2-3, with D perhaps matching TRBD1 or TRBD2 (5 bases each). Germline CDR1 SGHTA, CDR2 FQGNSA. Trimming took off 4 bases at V and 6 bases at J, with 14 bases between the two ends. The CDR3 extends over 14 amino acids. CDR3 coding DNA: TGTGCCAGCAGCTCTCAGGGACGTAGCGATACGCAGTATTTT. Protein: CASSSQGRSDTQYF.

This clonotype was counted only a few times. The chain uses TRBV10-3 and TRBJ1-5; D is unresolved. Germline lookup yields CDR1 ENHRY and CDR2 SYGVKD. This CDR3 has 15 residues. The ends were cut back, 0 bases at V and 4 bases at J, with 10 bases in the middle. CDR3 DNA sequence: TGTGCCATCAGTGAGTCGGGCAGGCTTAATCAGCCCCAGCATTTT. It translates to CAISESGRLNQPQHF.

This chain connects TRBV13 to TRBJ2-1, with TRBD1 matching over 8 bases. CDR1 PRHDT and CDR2 FYEKMQ come from the germline V gene (reference sequence). The CDR3 runs 15 residues. J was trimmed by 8 bases and V by 4 bases; bases with no gene match: 10. The CDR3 coding sequence is TGTGCCAGCAGCTCCGGACAGGGTACCCTCGATGAGCAGTTCTTC. It codes for CASSSGQGTLDEQFF.

In the case of this clonotype: At one end the junction does not follow the germline gene, possibly because of a read error. The rearrangement links TRBV4-1 to TRBJ1-6, with D unresolved. The CDR3 length is 15 residues. Germline CDR1 MGHRA, CDR2 YSYEKL. Here the CDR3 reads CAGSPLVGINSPLHF. The CDR3 region has the DNA TGCGCCGGCAGCCCCTTGGTAGGGATTAATTCACCCCTCCACTTT.

The genes are TRBV7-2 and TRBJ2-1, with 7 bases lining up with TRBD1. Germline V gene sequence: CDR1 SGHTA, CDR2 FQGNSA. The CDR3 extends over 15 amino acids. V was clipped by 2 bases and J by 5 bases; unmatched bases: 6. DNA for the CDR3: TGTGCCAGCAGCTTACAGGGGGTATTGGACAATGAGCAGTTCTTC. Amino acids: CASSLQGVLDNEQFF.

The rearrangement links TRBV3-1 to TRBJ2-5, with D unresolved. The CDR3 extends over 15 amino acids. From germline, CDR1 is LGHDT and CDR2 YNNKEL (reference sequence). V was trimmed by 0 bases and J by 2 bases, leaving 10 bases between them. CDR3 amino acids: CASSQEIFAQETQYF. The CDR3 bases are TGTGCCAGCAGCCAAGAGATTTTCGCGCAAGAGACCCAGTACTTC.

The V call is TRBV3-1, the J call TRBJ1-5; no firm D call. Germline V gene sequence: CDR1 LGHDT, CDR2 YNNKEL (reference sequence). This CDR3 has 17 amino acids. The V and J ends lost 4 bases and 0 bases respectively, with 16 bases between them. The CDR3 reads CASSPQCPPYSNQPQHF. The CDR3 DNA reads TGTGCCAGCAGCCCTCAATGCCCGCCCTATAGCAATCAGCCCCAGCATTTT.